These 27 T cell receptor beta chains were sequenced from one sample in a study of T cell changes during pregnancy in multiple sclerosis (dated by TCRdb to between 2018 and 2020). Libraries came from the immunoSEQ multiplex PCR assay. Not all clones reach the TCRdb copy of this immuneACCESS table, which keeps in-frame sequences only. Checked studies attribute under half of the gap to unresolved V genes and leave the rest unexplained. This sample has approximately 44,000 clones in its table, and roughly 90% of those were observed once. Jointly, the top ten make up about 6.7% of the sample. This specimen consisted of CD8+ T cells from peripheral blood mononuclear cells, obtained in the third trimester of pregnancy. The source is a female donor with multiple sclerosis, enrolled in a pregnancy study.

V and J are TRBV9 and TRBJ1-1, with D uncertain. The CDR3 sequence is 14 residues long. The ends were cut back, 4 bases at V and 0 bases at J, with 10 bases in the middle. Per germline, CDR1 SGDLS and CDR2 YYNGEE. CDR3 sequence: CASSSRNLNTEAFF. CDR3 nucleotides: TGTGCCAGCAGCAGCAGGAATCTGAACACTGAAGCTTTCTTT.

This chain's CDR3 is CASSPRETSNTGELFF. The CDR3 nucleotides read TGTGCCAGCAGCCCCCGCGAGACTAGTAACACCGGGGAGCTGTTTTTT. The J gene is TRBJ2-2, the V gene TRBV7-7; maybe TRBD2 (6 bases). The CDR3 loop spans 16 amino acids. Trimming pared 5 bases from V and 2 bases from J, leaving 15 bases between. The V gene's germline CDR1 is SSHAT and CDR2 FNYEAQ (reference sequence).

J is TRBJ1-1 and V is TRBV13, with D unresolved. Germline-derived CDR1 and CDR2 are PRHDT and FYEKMQ (reference sequence). V was trimmed by 1 base and J by 5 bases, leaving 14 bases between them. The CDR3 totals 15 residues. The CDR3 loop reads CASSLASGTGTEAFF. The CDR3 DNA reads as TGTGCCAGCAGCTTAGCCTCAGGTACTGGAACTGAAGCTTTCTTT.

The genes are TRBV7-3 and TRBJ2-2, with a tentative D call TRBD2 (6 bases). V was cut by 5 bases and J by 4 bases, with 20 bases left in between. This CDR3 has 17 amino acids. Per the germline V gene, CDR1 is SGHTA and CDR2 is FQGTGA. CDR3 sequence: CASSASPGLQATGELFF. The CDR3 DNA follows: TGTGCCAGCAGCGCATCACCGGGACTGCAGGCCACCGGGGAGCTGTTTTTT. The full variable domain, in which reference TRBV7-3 and TRBJ2-2 provide the parts outside the CDR3, is GAGVSQTPSNKVTEKGKYVELRCDPISGHTALYWYRQSLGQGPEFLIYFQGTGAADDSGLPNDRFFAVRPEGSVSTLKIQRTERGDSAVYLCASSASPGLQATGELFFGEGSRLTVL.

The chain employs TRBV29-1 and TRBJ2-7; TRBD1 is a possible D gene (5 bases). This CDR3 has 11 amino acids. CDR1 and CDR2 (germline): SQVTM, ANQGSEA. The DNA for the CDR3 is TGCAGTGGGGCCAACACCTACGAGCAGTACTTC. It translates to CSGANTYEQYF.

V is TRBV28 and J is TRBJ2-1, with 11 bases matching TRBD2. V was clipped by 5 bases and J by 6 bases; unmatched bases: 6. The germline V gene has CDR1 MDHEN and CDR2 SYDVKM. This CDR3 spans 15 amino acids. CDR3 nucleotide sequence: TGTGCCAGCAGTCCGGGACTAGCGGAAGTCAATGAGCAGTTCTTC. Translation: CASSPGLAEVNEQFF.

This rearrangement joins TRBV27 to TRBJ2-6; D uncertain. The ends were cut back, 10 bases at V and 1 base at J, with 5 bases in the middle. Germline CDR1 and CDR2: MNHEY and SMNVEV (reference sequence). There are 12 residues in the CDR3. CDR3 coding DNA: TGTGCCATCCTTTCTGGGGCCAACGTCCTGACTTTC. It is translated as CAILSGANVLTF.

This clone was recorded a few times. V gene TRBV11-2 combines with J gene TRBJ2-3; D might be TRBD2 (6 bases). CDR1 is SGHAT and CDR2 is FQNNGV in the germline V gene. The length of the CDR3 is 12 residues. Trimming pared 7 bases from V and 5 bases from J, leaving 10 bases between. CDR3 sequence (DNA): TGTGCCAGCACCCTCGGGGGAGATACGCAGTATTTT. Translating gives CASTLGGDTQYF.

The chain is built from TRBV9 and TRBJ1-2; 7 bases fit TRBD1. This CDR3 has 15 residues. The ends lost 3 bases at V and 0 bases at J; junction bases unmatched: 5. CDR1 SGDLS and CDR2 YYNGEE come from the germline V gene. The CDR3 DNA reads as TGTGCCAGCAGCGCCGACGGGACAGCTAACTATGGCTACACCTTC. Translation: CASSADGTANYGYTF.

V gene TRBV27 combines with J gene TRBJ2-1; 8 bases match TRBD2. Unmatched junction bases numbered 6, after V lost 2 bases and J lost 3 bases. The CDR3 loop spans 16 amino acids. CDR1 and CDR2 from the germline V gene are MNHEY and SMNVEV (reference sequence). This CDR3 reads CASSLGGGGYYNEQFF. CDR3 coding DNA: TGTGCCAGCAGTTTAGGAGGCGGGGGGTACTACAATGAGCAGTTCTTC.

This clone has only one observation. The chain links TRBV6-1 to TRBJ1-5; TRBD1 is a possible D gene (5 bases). This CDR3 has 10 residues. Germline assignment: CDR1 MNHNS and CDR2 SASEGT. V lost 6 bases, J lost 8 bases, and 5 bases lay in between. The CDR3 bases are TGTGCCAGCAGCAGGGAGCCCCAGCATTTT. Residues: CASSREPQHF.

This clone has more than one count but fewer than ten. The DNA for the CDR3 is TGTGCCAGCAACCGGTTAGGGGCGCGCTCCTACGAGCAGTACTTC. Residues: CASNRLGARSYEQYF. The chain carries TRBV7-9 and TRBJ2-7, with D perhaps matching TRBD1 (5 bases). This CDR3 has 15 amino acids. Germline V gene data show CDR1 as SEHNR and CDR2 as FQNEAQ (reference sequence). V gave up 7 bases and J gave up 0 bases, with 16 bases separating them.

The rearrangement uses TRBV18 and TRBJ2-3, with 11 positions matching TRBD1. Germline V gives CDR1 KGHSH, CDR2 LQKENI. The CDR3 runs to 19 residues. V shed 6 bases and J 5 bases; nucleotides not matched to a gene: 19. The CDR3 reads CASSPTRGQGGDLKDTQYF. For the CDR3, the DNA is TGTGCCAGCTCCCCCACCAGGGGACAGGGGGGTGATCTGAAAGATACGCAGTATTTT.

For the CDR3, the DNA is TGTGCCAGCAGTTTATATGGACTAAACACTGAAGCTTTCTTT. Translation gives CASSLYGLNTEAFF. The genes are TRBV28 and TRBJ1-1; D remains unclear. The germline V gene encodes CDR1 MDHEN and CDR2 SYDVKM. The CDR3 runs 14 residues. The ends were cut back, 1 base at V and 2 bases at J, with 8 bases in the middle.

This clone was seen once. J is TRBJ2-7 and V is TRBV5-6, with 7 nucleotides matching TRBD2. This CDR3 has 14 residues. The trim removed 2 bases at V and 4 bases at J, leaving 6 bases unmatched. Germline-derived CDR1 and CDR2 are SGHDT and YYEEEE. CDR3 loop: CASSLGLVQYEQYF. The CDR3 bases are TGTGCCAGCAGCTTAGGACTAGTGCAGTACGAGCAGTACTTC.

The V call is TRBV13, the J call TRBJ1-2; the match to TRBD1 covers 8 bases. The germline CDR1 and CDR2 sequences are PRHDT and FYEKMQ (reference sequence). The CDR3 runs to 12 residues. V shed 4 bases, J shed 6 bases, and the junction held 1 base outside the gene matches. In DNA form, the CDR3 reads TGTGCCAGCAGCTCACAGGGGGATGGCTACACCTTC. Encoded protein: CASSSQGDGYTF.

The chain employs TRBV9 and TRBJ1-6; 8 bases fit TRBD1. This CDR3 region has 14 residues. Germline V gene lookup returns CDR1 SGDLS and CDR2 YYNGEE. V trimming: 7 bases; J trimming: 12 bases; junction bases outside the gene matches: 12. In DNA form, the CDR3 reads TGTGCCAGCGGGACAGGAAGTGCAGGGTTACCCCTCCACTTT. It is translated as CASGTGSAGLPLHF.

This chain links TRBV5-1 with TRBJ2-7; the D gene is possibly TRBD1 (6 bases). The CDR3 extends over 12 amino acids. Trimming left V 3 bases short and J 6 bases short, with 10 bases between. The germline CDR1 and CDR2 sequences are SGHRS and YFSETQ. The CDR3 DNA reads as TGCGCCAGCAGCTATACAGGGCCCGAGCAGTACTTC. Amino acid sequence: CASSYTGPEQYF.

This chain connects TRBV13 to TRBJ1-2, with 12 bases fitting TRBD1. J gave up 8 bases and V 0 bases, and 7 bases lay outside the gene matches. The CDR3 runs to 16 residues. Germline V gene sequence: CDR1 PRHDT, CDR2 FYEKMQ (reference sequence). CDR3 amino acids: CASSLGRDRGPRGYTF. In nucleotides, the CDR3 is TGTGCCAGCAGCTTAGGGCGGGACAGGGGGCCGCGGGGCTACACCTTC.

The genes are TRBV4-3 and TRBJ2-2; D unclear. Germline CDR1 is LGHNA and CDR2 is YSLEER. The CDR3 consists of 15 residues. Between the trimmed V and J ends, which lost 1 base and 1 base, there was a span of 7 bases. CDR3 DNA sequence: TGCGCCAGCAGCCAAGGGGCCGAGAACACCGGGGAGCTGTTTTTT. Amino acid sequence: CASSQGAENTGELFF.

This clone has a single count. V usage is TRBV4-3 and J usage is TRBJ2-3; 8 positions match TRBD2. CDR3 length: 15 amino acids. V shed 0 bases, J shed 8 bases, and the junction held 7 bases outside the gene matches. Germline CDR1 reads LGHNA; CDR2 reads YSLEER. CDR3 protein: CASSQDASGGFTQYF. CDR3 bases: TGCGCCAGCAGCCAAGATGCGAGCGGGGGATTTACGCAGTATTTT.

This sequence joins TRBV7-7 and TRBJ2-1; 7 nucleotides line up with TRBD2. The junction had 8 bases not matched to a gene; V was cut back by 5 bases and J by 7 bases. Germline CDR1 reads SSHAT; CDR2 reads FNYEAQ (reference sequence). The CDR3 totals 14 residues. The CDR3 loop is CASSLGGGKNEQFF. Here the CDR3 DNA reads TGTGCCAGCAGCCTAGGCGGGGGTAAAAATGAGCAGTTCTTC.

The V and J genes are TRBV7-9 and TRBJ1-2; a weak D match, TRBD1 (6 bases). Germline V gene lookup returns CDR1 SEHNR and CDR2 FQNEAQ (reference sequence). This CDR3 is built from 12 residues. The V gene lost 6 bases and the J gene lost 8 bases, with 13 bases spanning the gap. CDR3 in DNA: TGTGCCAGCAGATGGGACATCGAGGGCTACACCTTC. Its protein is CASRWDIEGYTF.

The genes are TRBV7-6 and TRBJ1-3, with D perhaps matching TRBD1 (6 bases). Germline CDR1 reads SGHVS; CDR2 reads FNYEAQ. CDR3 size: 16 residues. V dropped 5 bases and J dropped 0 bases, with 14 bases sitting between them. The CDR3 coding sequence is TGTGCCAGCAGCCCCGGGGGGGGCGGCTCTGGAAACACCATATATTTT. It codes for CASSPGGGGSGNTIYF.

This chain joins TRBV4-3 and TRBJ2-7, with 8 bases aligning to TRBD2. There are 15 residues in the CDR3. Losses at the gene ends were 3 bases for V and 1 base for J; bases not matched to a gene: 5. Per the germline V gene, CDR1 is LGHNA and CDR2 is YSLEER. Here the CDR3 reads CASSHSAGGSYEQYF. CDR3 DNA: TGCGCCAGCAGCCACTCGGCGGGGGGATCCTACGAGCAGTACTTC.

V usage is TRBV7-9 and J usage is TRBJ1-3; D is undetermined. The CDR3 contains 14 residues. Germline V lookup: CDR1 SEHNR, CDR2 FQNEAQ (reference sequence). V was clipped by 6 bases and J by 0 bases, with 9 bases between them. The CDR3 protein is CASSRVFSGNTIYF. CDR3 bases: TGTGCCAGCAGTCGGGTTTTCTCTGGAAACACCATATATTTT.

CDR3 sequence (DNA): TGTGCCAGCAGCTTCCACGACAGGGGAACTAACTATGGCTACACCTTC. Translating gives CASSFHDRGTNYGYTF. The chain joins TRBV5-6 to TRBJ1-2; 8 nucleotides line up with TRBD1. Looked up from germline, CDR1 is SGHDT and CDR2 is YYEEEE. V lost 2 bases, J lost 0 bases, and 6 bases stayed unmatched. This CDR3 has 16 amino acids. Full variable domain (missing parts from reference TRBV5-6 and TRBJ1-2): DAGVTQSPTHLIKTRGQQVTLRCSPKSGHDTVSWYQQALGQGPQFIFQYYEEEERQRGNFPDRFSGHQFPNYSSELNVNALLLGDSALYLCASSFHDRGTNYGYTFGSGTRLTVV.